The next 31 T cell receptor beta chains were all read from a single sample in a study of siplizumab effects on memory and regulatory T cells. Profiling relied on immunoSEQ multiplex PCR, and the TCRdb table lists in-frame clones only, not all of them. In the table there are 110,000 or so clones, around 93% of which are singletons. The sequenced sample consisted of CD4+ T cells sorted from blood. Source of these receptors: a human donor in good health.

The chain has TRBV4-1 and TRBJ1-5; D gene ambiguous. Germline V gene sequence: CDR1 MGHRA, CDR2 YSYEKL. Trimming took 3 bases from V and 2 from J, leaving 14 bases between them. The CDR3 contains 16 residues. The CDR3 nucleotides are TGCGCCAGCAGCCAGGTTGGCGGGCATGGCAATCAGCCCCAGCATTTT. Translated: CASSQVGGHGNQPQHF.

This sequence joins TRBV27 and TRBJ2-3, with TRBD1 matching over 8 bases. The CDR3 extends over 15 amino acids. Trimming removed 5 bases from V and 2 bases from J; junction bases left unmatched: 6. Germline CDR1 is MNHEY and CDR2 is SMNVEV (reference sequence). The CDR3 coding sequence is TGTGCCAGCAGTCATGGGACAGGAATCACAGATACGCAGTATTTT. Its translation: CASSHGTGITDTQYF.

The rearrangement uses TRBV5-4 and TRBJ2-1; the match to TRBD2 covers 8 bases. Looked up from germline, CDR1 is SGHNT and CDR2 is YYREEE (reference sequence). The V gene end was trimmed by 0 bases and the J gene end by 1 base; junction bases not matched to a gene: 3. This CDR3 spans 16 amino acids. CDR3 in DNA: TGTGCCAGCAGCTTGGGCCGCGGGAGGTCCTACAATGAGCAGTTCTTC. Encoded protein: CASSLGRGRSYNEQFF.

The chain couples TRBV19 to TRBJ1-1, with TRBD1 matching 8 bases. J lost 0 bases, V lost 2 bases, and 8 bases had no gene match. This CDR3 is 17 amino acids long. From germline, CDR1 is LNHDA and CDR2 SQIVND (reference sequence). Here the CDR3 reads CASSIYPGGYMNTEAFF. In DNA, the CDR3 is TGTGCCAGTAGTATATACCCAGGGGGCTACATGAACACTGAAGCTTTCTTT. Full variable domain (outside the CDR3, taken from reference TRBV19 and TRBJ1-1): DGGITQSPKYLFRKEGQNVTLSCEQNLNHDAMYWYRQDPGQGLRLIYYSQIVNDFQKGDIAEGYSVSREKKESFPLTVTSAQKNPTAFYLCASSIYPGGYMNTEAFFGQGTRLTVV.

The chain joins TRBV12-5 to TRBJ2-7; D is uncertain. V lost 7 bases to trimming and J lost 1 base, with 11 bases between them. Germline CDR1 and CDR2: LGHNT and FRNRAP. The length of the CDR3 is 13 residues. CDR3 loop: CASALAGSYEQYF. CDR3 nucleotide sequence: TGTGCTAGTGCCCTGGCAGGATCCTACGAGCAGTACTTC. The full variable domain, completed using reference TRBV12-5 and TRBJ2-7, is DARVTQTPRHKVTEMGQEVTMRCQPILGHNTVFWYRQTMMQGLELLAYFRNRAPLDDSGMPKDRFSAEMPDATLATLKIQPSEPRDSAVYFCASALAGSYEQYFGPGTRLTVT.

The chain carries TRBV4-2 and TRBJ2-3, with 10 bases lining up with TRBD2. V was clipped by 3 bases and J by 0 bases; unmatched bases: 9. The V gene's germline CDR1 is LGHNA and CDR2 YNFKEQ. This CDR3 region has 18 residues. CDR3 sequence: CASSHLSGGSSSTDTQYF. Written as DNA, the CDR3 is TGTGCCAGCAGCCACCTTAGCGGGGGGTCCTCAAGCACAGATACGCAGTATTTT.

The chain is built from TRBV11-3 and TRBJ2-4; 9 nucleotides align to TRBD2. After removal of 2 bases from V and 3 bases from J, the junction contained 8 bases not matched to a gene. Germline CDR1 SGHNT, CDR2 YENEEA. This CDR3 is built from 17 residues. DNA for the CDR3: TGTGCCAGCAGCTTAACACTAGCGGGCGCTTTCAAAAACATTCAGTACTTC. Protein: CASSLTLAGAFKNIQYF. Together with reference TRBV11-3 and TRBJ2-4, the CDR3 gives the full variable domain: EAGVVQSPRYKIIEKKQPVAFWCNPISGHNTLYWYLQNLGQGPELLIRYENEEAVDDSQLPKDRFSAERLKGVDSTLKIQPAELGDSAVYLCASSLTLAGAFKNIQYFGAGTRLSVL.

The chain recombines TRBV4-2 with TRBJ2-7; 8 bases agree with TRBD1. The germline V gene encodes CDR1 LGHNA and CDR2 YNFKEQ. The CDR3 loop spans 14 amino acids. J was trimmed by 2 bases and V by 1 base; bases with no gene match: 1. CDR3 in amino acids: CASSQAQGAYEQYF. CDR3 coding DNA: TGTGCCAGCAGCCAAGCACAGGGGGCCTACGAGCAGTACTTC.

This clone was counted a few times. The chain uses TRBV7-9 and TRBJ1-5, with a weak D call TRBD1 (5 bases). The CDR3 has 14 residues. The V end was cut by 2 bases, the J end by 2 bases, with 7 bases between. Germline CDR1 and CDR2: SEHNR and FQNEAQ (reference sequence). The CDR3 spells CASSLSGGNQPQHF. The DNA of the CDR3 is TGTGCCAGCAGCTTATCGGGGGGCAATCAGCCCCAGCATTTT.

This chain connects TRBV20-1 to TRBJ2-3; D possibly corresponds to TRBD1 (5 bases). The germline V and J ends were trimmed by 4 bases and 6 bases, with 8 bases remaining between them. CDR1 is DFQATT, CDR2 SNEGSKA, per germline (reference sequence). This CDR3 is built from 11 residues. CDR3 bases: TGCAGTGCTAAGTGGGGCGATACGCAGTATTTT. This gives the protein CSAKWGDTQYF.

The chain recombines TRBV4-2 with TRBJ1-4; D not resolved. This CDR3 spans 15 amino acids. Between the trimmed V and J ends, which lost 1 base and 8 bases, there was a span of 14 bases. The germline V gene encodes CDR1 LGHNA and CDR2 YNFKEQ. CDR3 in DNA: TGTGCCAGCAGCCAAGGGCCCATAGATGCCGAAAAACTGTTTTTT. It yields the protein CASSQGPIDAEKLFF.

CDR3 in DNA: TGTGCCAGCAGCTTAGATGTCAGGAGAAATTCACCCCTCCACTTT. Protein: CASSLDVRRNSPLHF. V and J are TRBV7-2 and TRBJ1-6; D not resolved. Trimming took 1 base from V and 7 from J, leaving 11 bases between them. Germline assignment: CDR1 SGHTA and CDR2 FQGNSA. This CDR3 region has 15 residues. Combining the CDR3 with reference TRBV7-2 and TRBJ1-6 gives the whole variable domain GAGVSQSPSNKVTEKGKDVELRCDPISGHTALYWYRQSLGQGLEFLIYFQGNSAPDKSGLPSDRFSAERTGGSVSTLTIQRTQQEDSAVYLCASSLDVRRNSPLHFGNGTRLTVT.

This CDR3 is CASSPRQGAAGELFF. DNA for the CDR3: TGTGCCAGCAGCCCGCGACAGGGGGCCGCCGGGGAGCTGTTTTTT. The gene calls are TRBV7-2 and TRBJ2-2, with TRBD1 matching 10 bases. V gave up 5 bases and J gave up 6 bases; unmatched junction bases: 6. The CDR3 sequence is 15 residues long. Germline CDR1 reads SGHTA; CDR2 reads FQGNSA.

The rearrangement links TRBV5-6 to TRBJ2-5; TRBD2 matches 7 bases. This CDR3 is 14 amino acids long. Germline CDR1 is SGHDT and CDR2 is YYEEEE. Germline trimming cut 0 bases from V and 5 bases from J; bases unmatched to any gene: 4. CDR3 sequence reads: CASSLVAGVETQYF. The CDR3 bases are TGTGCCAGCAGCTTGGTTGCGGGGGTGGAGACCCAGTACTTC. The full variable domain, completed using reference TRBV5-6 and TRBJ2-5, is DAGVTQSPTHLIKTRGQQVTLRCSPKSGHDTVSWYQQALGQGPQFIFQYYEEEERQRGNFPDRFSGHQFPNYSSELNVNALLLGDSALYLCASSLVAGVETQYFGPGTRLLVL.

J is TRBJ1-1 and V is TRBV2; D gene ambiguous. Germline V gene sequence: CDR1 SNHLY, CDR2 FYNNEI. Trimming took off 4 bases at V and 0 bases at J, with 12 bases between the two ends. The CDR3 has 15 amino acids. In nucleotides, the CDR3 is TGTGCCAGCAGTGGGGCCATTAAGATGAACACTGAAGCTTTCTTT. Amino acids: CASSGAIKMNTEAFF.

As DNA, the CDR3 is TGTGCCAGTAGTGAACAGGGCGCCGGGGAGCTGTTTTTT. This sequence encodes CASSEQGAGELFF. The V call is TRBV19, the J call TRBJ2-2, with a tentative D call TRBD1 (6 bases). Germline CDR1 and CDR2: LNHDA and SQIVND (reference sequence). Trimming cost V 5 bases and J 6 bases, with 10 bases left between them. The CDR3 totals 13 residues. The variable domain in full, with the rest retrieved from reference TRBV19 and TRBJ2-2, is DGGITQSPKYLFRKEGQNVTLSCEQNLNHDAMYWYRQDPGQGLRLIYYSQIVNDFQKGDIAEGYSVSREKKESFPLTVTSAQKNPTAFYLCASSEQGAGELFFGEGSRLTVL.

J is TRBJ2-5 and V is TRBV30; D is ambiguous. V lost 3 bases to trimming and J lost 1 base, with 15 bases between them. Looked up from germline, CDR1 is GTSNPN and CDR2 is SVGIG (reference sequence). This CDR3 region has 15 residues. CDR3 DNA sequence: TGTGCCTGGAGCTCAAACAGAGGCGGCCAAGAGACCCAGTACTTC. Translating gives CAWSSNRGGQETQYF.

The V call is TRBV6-6, the J call TRBJ2-5; the D call may be TRBD1 or TRBD2 (5 bases each). Trimming shortened V by 2 bases and J by 7 bases, and 8 bases separated the two germline ends. This CDR3 comprises 12 residues. CDR1 is MNHNY, CDR2 SVGAGI, per germline (reference sequence). Here the CDR3 DNA reads TGTGCCAGCAGTTACCCGAGGGGGACCCAGTACTTC. Translated: CASSYPRGTQYF.

V and J are TRBV4-1 and TRBJ1-2; D not certain. The CDR3 runs 13 residues. The germline gives CDR1 MGHRA, CDR2 YSYEKL. V was trimmed by 0 bases and J by 4 bases, leaving 6 bases between them. CDR3 nucleotides: TGCGCCAGCAGCCAAGATACCGGCTATGGCTACACCTTC. It codes for CASSQDTGYGYTF.

V gene TRBV5-1 combines with J gene TRBJ1-1; 7 bases match TRBD1. The CDR3 length is 15 residues. CDR1 is SGHRS and CDR2 is YFSETQ in the germline V gene. The V segment lost 4 bases and the J segment 3 bases; nucleotides outside the gene matches: 9. The CDR3 loop reads CASSLSTGYDTEAFF. The CDR3 nucleotides read TGCGCCAGCAGCCTTTCGACAGGGTATGACACTGAAGCTTTCTTT. The full variable domain, with the rest looked up from reference TRBV5-1 and TRBJ1-1, is KAGVTQTPRYLIKTRGQQVTLSCSPISGHRSVSWYQQTPGQGLQFLFEYFSETQRNKGNFPGRFSGRQFSNSRSEMNVSTLELGDSALYLCASSLSTGYDTEAFFGQGTRLTVV.

The V call is TRBV18, the J call TRBJ1-3; D unclear. The CDR3 runs to 17 residues. Germline V CDR1 and CDR2: KGHSH, LQKENI. V shed 3 bases and J shed 0 bases, with 15 bases lying between them. CDR3 sequence: CASSPLPDWSSGNTIYF. In DNA, the CDR3 is TGTGCCAGCTCACCCCTACCCGACTGGAGCTCTGGAAACACCATATATTTT.

The chain links TRBV21-1 to TRBJ2-7; the table's D call, TRBD1, has no DNA check behind it. TRBV21-1 is termed a pseudogene. This CDR3 spans 13 amino acids. The CDR3 DNA reads as TGTGCCAGCACGGGACAGGGATCCTACGAGCAGTACTTC. Translating gives CASTGQGSYEQYF.

The V call is TRBV5-6, the J call TRBJ2-3; TRBD2 matches at 10 bases. The V and J ends lost 0 bases and 1 base, in that order; junction bases with no gene match: 8. From germline, CDR1 is SGHDT and CDR2 YYEEEE. The CDR3 is made up of 18 amino acids. In DNA form, the CDR3 reads TGTGCCAGCAGCTTGGTCCTAGCGGGGGTCCTGGGCACAGATACGCAGTATTTT. It translates to CASSLVLAGVLGTDTQYF.

This chain connects TRBV10-1 to TRBJ2-7; 9 bases align to TRBD2. V gave up 11 bases and J gave up 3 bases; unmatched junction bases: 14. CDR3 size: 15 residues. Germline V gene sequence: CDR1 WNHNN, CDR2 SYGVQD (reference sequence). In nucleotides, the CDR3 is TGCGCCCTAATCGGGCGGGAGGGCCGGGGCTACGAGCAGTACTTC. Its protein product is CALIGREGRGYEQYF.

The chain carries TRBV11-2 and TRBJ1-5; D is unclear. Germline CDR1 SGHAT, CDR2 FQNNGV. The ends were cut back, 5 bases at V and 11 bases at J, with 16 bases in the middle. CDR3 length equals 13 residues. Here the CDR3 DNA reads TGTGCCAGCAGCACCCAGGCTCTCGGGACCCAGCATTTT. As protein: CASSTQALGTQHF. Drawing the rest from reference TRBV11-2 and TRBJ1-5, the complete variable domain is EAGVAQSPRYKIIEKRQSVAFWCNPISGHATLYWYQQILGQGPKLLIQFQNNGVVDDSQLPKDRFSAERLKGVDSTLKIQPAKLEDSAVYLCASSTQALGTQHFGDGTRLSIL.

V gene TRBV6-5 combines with J gene TRBJ1-3; 7 nucleotides agree with TRBD1. Germline CDR1 MNHEY, CDR2 SVGAGI. The CDR3 runs 14 residues. V shed 3 bases and J 5 bases; nucleotides not matched to a gene: 4. The CDR3 loop reads CASSYRQGRNTIYF. In nucleotides, the CDR3 is TGTGCCAGCAGTTATAGACAGGGCCGAAACACCATATATTTT.

V is TRBV6-6 and J is TRBJ1-3; D remains unclear. This CDR3 spans 16 amino acids. Trimming stripped 7 bases from V and 0 bases from J, with 16 bases between. Germline lookup yields CDR1 MNHNY and CDR2 SVGAGI (reference sequence). DNA for the CDR3: TGTGCCAGCATCCAATGGCAGCGAAGCTCTGGAAACACCATATATTTT. Its protein is CASIQWQRSSGNTIYF.

The chain couples TRBV7-9 to TRBJ2-1; D uncertain. CDR3 length equals 12 residues. V shed 6 bases and J shed 5 bases, with 8 bases lying between them. CDR1 and CDR2 (germline): SEHNR, FQNEAQ (reference sequence). CDR3 region: CASSPPHNEQFF. DNA of the CDR3: TGTGCCAGCAGTCCCCCCCACAATGAGCAGTTCTTC.

The rearrangement uses TRBV6-5 and TRBJ1-3; D unclear. Germline lookup yields CDR1 MNHEY and CDR2 SVGAGI. The CDR3 totals 14 residues. Between the trimmed V and J ends, which lost 2 bases and 7 bases, there was a span of 12 bases. The CDR3 DNA sequence: TGTGCCAGCAGTTACGGTCAGGACGTGAACACCATATATTTT. This sequence encodes CASSYGQDVNTIYF.

The rearrangement uses TRBV5-4 and TRBJ2-6, with 8 bases identical to TRBD2. Germline-derived CDR1 and CDR2 are SGHNT and YYREEE (reference sequence). Losses at the gene ends were 4 bases for V and 2 bases for J; bases not matched to a gene: 5. The CDR3 runs 16 residues. The CDR3 loop is CASSRTGGTGANVLTF. The CDR3 DNA reads as TGTGCCAGCAGCCGAACGGGAGGGACTGGGGCCAACGTCCTGACTTTC.

The genes are TRBV19 and TRBJ1-5; TRBD1 might be the D (6 bases). This CDR3 is 16 amino acids long. CDR1 LNHDA and CDR2 SQIVND come from the germline V gene (reference sequence). The V gene lost 5 bases and the J gene lost 1 base, with 15 bases spanning the gap. CDR3 coding DNA: TGTGCCAGTAGTGTATCAGGGGTATTGAGCAATCAGCCCCAGCATTTT. This gives the protein CASSVSGVLSNQPQHF.